A selection of T cell receptor beta chains follows, all from one sample in a study of T cell responses to AZD1222 COVID-19 vaccine. Libraries were prepared by immunoSEQ multiplex PCR; TCRdb keeps only in-frame clonotypes and omits some of them. The sample has some 180,000 clones, about nine tenths seen once. The specimen was peripheral blood, collected on day 0 of AZD1222 vaccination. The receptors shown here come from an adult in good health. CDR3s include the opening cysteine and the closing phenylalanine or tryptophan. The D gene is left open where the match is weak. A row's size may be missing; if present it is once, few, many or a size class.

v_call: TRBV3-1/TRBV3-2
d_call: NA
clone_size: few
j_call: TRBJ1-5
cdr3_nt: TGTGCCAGCAGCCAAAGGGGGAAGCGGGATCAGCCCCAGCATTTT
cdr3_aa: CASSQRGKRDQPQHF

v_call: TRBV28
d_call: TRBD2
clone_size: NA
j_call: TRBJ2-3
cdr3_nt: TGTGCCAGCAGCCAGGGACTAGCGGGAGGGTTCATCCCAGATACGCAGTATTTT
cdr3_aa: CASSQGLAGGFIPDTQYF

v_call: TRBV28
d_call: NA
clone_size: NA
j_call: TRBJ1-5
cdr3_nt: TGTGCCAGCAGTTGGATAACAGGGAATCAGCCCCAGCATTTT
cdr3_aa: CASSWITGNQPQHF

v_call: TRBV7-2
d_call: TRBD2
clone_size: NA
j_call: TRBJ2-1
cdr3_nt: TGTGCCAGCAGGGAACTAGCGGGAGGGCCCCGTGAGCAGTTCTTC
cdr3_aa: CASRELAGGPREQFF

v_call: TRBV7-2
d_call: NA
clone_size: NA
j_call: TRBJ1-5
cdr3_nt: TGTGCCAGCAGTCCTCTGACGCGGAATCAGCCCCAGCATTTT
cdr3_aa: CASSPLTRNQPQHF

v_call: TRBV9
d_call: NA
clone_size: NA
j_call: TRBJ2-7
cdr3_nt: TGTGCCAGCAGCTCTCCTCTGCTGGGGGGCGAGTTCTACGAGCAGTACTTC
cdr3_aa: CASSSPLLGGEFYEQYF

v_call: TRBV29-1
d_call: NA
clone_size: NA
j_call: TRBJ1-5
cdr3_nt: TGCAGCGTTGAATTCCCCGATCAGCCCCAGCATTTT
cdr3_aa: CSVEFPDQPQHF

v_call: TRBV27
d_call: NA
clone_size: NA
j_call: TRBJ2-1
cdr3_nt: TGTGCCAGCAGTTTTGGGGATAAGAATGAGCAGTTCTTC
cdr3_aa: CASSFGDKNEQFF

v_call: TRBV9
d_call: NA
clone_size: NA
j_call: TRBJ1-3
cdr3_nt: TGTGCCAGCAGCGTAGATCCAGGTGGAAACACCATATATTTT
cdr3_aa: CASSVDPGGNTIYF

v_call: TRBV28
d_call: NA
clone_size: few
j_call: TRBJ1-6
cdr3_nt: TGTGCCAGCGGAGGGAATTCACCCCTCCACTTT
cdr3_aa: CASGGNSPLHF

v_call: TRBV9
d_call: NA
clone_size: NA
j_call: TRBJ2-2
cdr3_nt: TGTGCCAGCAGCGTATTGACCGGGGAGCTGTTTTTT
cdr3_aa: CASSVLTGELFF

v_call: TRBV3-1/TRBV3-2
d_call: TRBD2
clone_size: NA
j_call: TRBJ2-7
cdr3_nt: TGTGCCAGCAGCTTCAGGGAGGGCGAGCAGTACTTC
cdr3_aa: CASSFREGEQYF

v_call: TRBV6-2/TRBV6-3
d_call: NA
clone_size: once
j_call: TRBJ2-7
cdr3_nt: TGTGCCAGCAGCCCCCTCAGTTCCTACGAGCAGTACTTC
cdr3_aa: CASSPLSSYEQYF

v_call: TRBV18
d_call: NA
clone_size: once
j_call: TRBJ2-1
cdr3_nt: TGTGCCAGCTCACGCGACTACAATGAGCAGTTCTTC
cdr3_aa: CASSRDYNEQFF

v_call: TRBV19
d_call: NA
clone_size: NA
j_call: TRBJ1-5
cdr3_nt: TGTGCCAGTAGTATATTCCCGCGGACAGTCCCTCAGCCCCAGCATTTT
cdr3_aa: CASSIFPRTVPQPQHF

v_call: TRBV7-9
d_call: NA
clone_size: NA
j_call: TRBJ1-5
cdr3_nt: TGTGCCAGCAGCTTAGAAGGCATCCAGCCCCAGCATTTT
cdr3_aa: CASSLEGIQPQHF

v_call: TRBV5-6
d_call: NA
clone_size: NA
j_call: TRBJ2-7
cdr3_nt: TGTGCCAGCAGCTGGGACATTGCCTACGAGCAGTACTTC
cdr3_aa: CASSWDIAYEQYF

v_call: TRBV2
d_call: NA
clone_size: NA
j_call: TRBJ1-1
cdr3_nt: TGTGCCAGTTCGGTTAGTAGGGGGAACACTGAAGCTTTCTTT
cdr3_aa: CASSVSRGNTEAFF

v_call: TRBV7-9
d_call: NA
clone_size: NA
j_call: TRBJ1-1
cdr3_nt: TGTGCCAGCAGCCCGCAGGGGAACACTGAAGCTTTCTTT
cdr3_aa: CASSPQGNTEAFF

v_call: TRBV28
d_call: NA
clone_size: NA
j_call: TRBJ1-1
cdr3_nt: TGTGCCAGCAGTGGCTATTTCACTGAAGCTTTCTTT
cdr3_aa: CASSGYFTEAFF

v_call: TRBV6-6
d_call: NA
clone_size: few
j_call: TRBJ1-5
cdr3_nt: TGTGCCAGCAGTCCCACGGGTATCACGGATCAGCCCCAGCATTTT
cdr3_aa: CASSPTGITDQPQHF

v_call: TRBV30
d_call: NA
clone_size: NA
j_call: TRBJ2-1
cdr3_nt: TGTGCCTGGAAAGGGTCCTACAATGAGCAGTTCTTC
cdr3_aa: CAWKGSYNEQFF

v_call: TRBV7-9
d_call: NA
clone_size: NA
j_call: TRBJ2-1
cdr3_nt: TGTGCCAGCAGCTTAGTAGGCGGCAATGAGCAGTTCTTC
cdr3_aa: CASSLVGGNEQFF

v_call: TRBV7-9
d_call: NA
clone_size: NA
j_call: TRBJ1-5
cdr3_nt: TGTGCCAGCAGCCTTACGACCCCGCCCCAGCATTTT
cdr3_aa: CASSLTTPPQHF

v_call: TRBV28
d_call: NA
clone_size: NA
j_call: TRBJ2-2
cdr3_nt: TGTGCCAGCAGTTTGCAAACGGGGCGGAACACCGGGGAGCTGTTTTTT
cdr3_aa: CASSLQTGRNTGELFF

v_call: TRBV7-9
d_call: NA
clone_size: NA
j_call: TRBJ2-7
cdr3_nt: TGTGCCAGCAGCTTAGTCAGGGGTCATTACGAGCAGTACTTC
cdr3_aa: CASSLVRGHYEQYF

v_call: TRBV28
d_call: TRBD1
clone_size: NA
j_call: TRBJ1-2
cdr3_nt: TGTGCCAGCAGTGAGTTGGGTCCGGACAGGGGAACATATGGCTACACCTTC
cdr3_aa: CASSELGPDRGTYGYTF

v_call: TRBV2
d_call: TRBD2
clone_size: NA
j_call: TRBJ2-5
cdr3_nt: TGTGCCAGCAAGACTAGCGGGAGTCCCCAAGAGACCCAGTACTTC
cdr3_aa: CASKTSGSPQETQYF

v_call: TRBV25-1
d_call: NA
clone_size: NA
j_call: TRBJ1-3
cdr3_nt: TGTGCCAGCAGTGCGGGACTGTCCGTTGGAAACACCATATATTTT
cdr3_aa: CASSAGLSVGNTIYF

v_call: TRBV7-2
d_call: TRBD1
clone_size: NA
j_call: TRBJ1-5
cdr3_nt: TGTGCCAGCAGCTACCGGGACAGGGTATATATTGGTCAGCCCCAGCATTTT
cdr3_aa: CASSYRDRVYIGQPQHF

v_call: TRBV2
d_call: NA
clone_size: NA
j_call: TRBJ2-7
cdr3_nt: TGTGCCAGCAGGTCTCAAGGGCCCCGCCACCCTCTCTACGAGCAGTACTTC
cdr3_aa: CASRSQGPRHPLYEQYF

v_call: TRBV10-3
d_call: NA
clone_size: NA
j_call: TRBJ2-3
cdr3_nt: TGTGCCATCAGTGAGTCTGGGGGGGCCGCAGATACGCAGTATTTT
cdr3_aa: CAISESGGAADTQYF

v_call: TRBV30
d_call: NA
clone_size: NA
j_call: TRBJ1-6
cdr3_nt: TGTGCCTGGACAAGGCAAGACACCTCACCCCTCCACTTT
cdr3_aa: CAWTRQDTSPLHF

v_call: TRBV19
d_call: NA
clone_size: NA
j_call: TRBJ2-1
cdr3_nt: TGTGCCAGTAGAACGATCGGTCGGAATGAGCAGTTCTTC
cdr3_aa: CASRTIGRNEQFF

v_call: TRBV7-2
d_call: NA
clone_size: NA
j_call: TRBJ1-2
cdr3_nt: TGTGCCAGCAGCTTGGCACAGGTCCTCCTCTATGGCTACACCTTC
cdr3_aa: CASSLAQVLLYGYTF

v_call: TRBV19
d_call: TRBD2
clone_size: NA
j_call: TRBJ2-1
cdr3_nt: TGTGCCAGTAGTACATCCGGGACTAGCGGGAGTATTAGGAATGAGCAGTTCTTC
cdr3_aa: CASSTSGTSGSIRNEQFF

v_call: TRBV5-1
d_call: TRBD1
clone_size: NA
j_call: TRBJ1-2
cdr3_nt: TGCGCCAGCAGCCCCGAACCCGGGACAGGGAATGGCTACACCTTC
cdr3_aa: CASSPEPGTGNGYTF

v_call: TRBV4-3
d_call: NA
clone_size: NA
j_call: TRBJ1-3
cdr3_nt: TGCGCCAGCAGCCAAGATACAGGACCTTATCCCTCTGGAAACACCATATATTTT
cdr3_aa: CASSQDTGPYPSGNTIYF

v_call: TRBV19
d_call: NA
clone_size: NA
j_call: TRBJ1-5
cdr3_nt: TGTGCCAGTAGGGACATGGGCAATCAGCCCCAGCATTTT
cdr3_aa: CASRDMGNQPQHF

v_call: TRBV19
d_call: TRBD1
clone_size: NA
j_call: TRBJ1-5
cdr3_nt: TGTGCCAGTTGGGCAGGGGGCGCGGGCCTTCAGCCCCAGCATTTT
cdr3_aa: CASWAGGAGLQPQHF

v_call: TRBV14
d_call: TRBD2
clone_size: NA
j_call: TRBJ2-3
cdr3_nt: TGTGCCAGCAGCCCACGAGGACTAGCGGGAGGAGTTACGCAGTATTTT
cdr3_aa: CASSPRGLAGGVTQYF

v_call: TRBV6-5
d_call: NA
clone_size: once
j_call: TRBJ2-4
cdr3_nt: TGTGCCAGCAGTTACTCGATCCAGGGGCGGGGCATTCAGTACTTC
cdr3_aa: CASSYSIQGRGIQYF

v_call: TRBV29-1
d_call: TRBD1
clone_size: NA
j_call: TRBJ2-3
cdr3_nt: TGCAGCGGGGGACAGGGGATGACAGATACGCAGTATTTT
cdr3_aa: CSGGQGMTDTQYF

v_call: TRBV28
d_call: NA
clone_size: NA
j_call: TRBJ1-3
cdr3_nt: TGTGCCAGCAGTGCCACTGGAAACACCATATATTTT
cdr3_aa: CASSATGNTIYF

v_call: TRBV19
d_call: TRBD2
clone_size: NA
j_call: TRBJ2-2
cdr3_nt: TGTGCCAGTAGTCGGGAGGGCGGGGCCGGGGAGCTGTTTTTT
cdr3_aa: CASSREGGAGELFF

v_call: TRBV19
d_call: NA
clone_size: NA
j_call: TRBJ1-1
cdr3_nt: TGTGCCAGTAGCGTGGACGGGAACACTGAAGCTTTCTTT
cdr3_aa: CASSVDGNTEAFF

v_call: TRBV7-9
d_call: NA
clone_size: NA
j_call: TRBJ1-6
cdr3_nt: TGTGCCAGCAGCTTCTCAAAAAGCTCCTATAATTCACCCCTCCACTTT
cdr3_aa: CASSFSKSSYNSPLHF

v_call: TRBV7-9
d_call: NA
clone_size: NA
j_call: TRBJ2-7
cdr3_nt: TGTGCCAGCAGTTATGAGCCCTACGAGCAGTACTTC
cdr3_aa: CASSYEPYEQYF

v_call: TRBV19
d_call: TRBD2
clone_size: NA
j_call: TRBJ2-4
cdr3_nt: TGTGCCAGTAGTACACTTAGCGGGGTTGCCAAAAACATTCAGTACTTC
cdr3_aa: CASSTLSGVAKNIQYF

v_call: TRBV6-5
d_call: NA
clone_size: NA
j_call: TRBJ2-6
cdr3_nt: TGTGCCAGCAGTTACGAGCCAGTCTCTGGGGCCAACGTCCTGACTTTC
cdr3_aa: CASSYEPVSGANVLTF

v_call: TRBV5-4
d_call: TRBD1
clone_size: NA
j_call: TRBJ2-2
cdr3_nt: TGTGCCAGCAGCTTTTGGAACAGGGGGAGGAACACCGGGGAGCTGTTTTTT
cdr3_aa: CASSFWNRGRNTGELFF

v_call: TRBV6-5
d_call: NA
clone_size: NA
j_call: TRBJ2-1
cdr3_nt: TGTGCCAGCAGTTACCAAGGTCGCCAAGTCTACAATGAGCAGTTCTTC
cdr3_aa: CASSYQGRQVYNEQFF